Listed below are T cell receptor beta chains from one sample, sequenced in a study of T cells after yellow fever vaccination. TCRdb used MiXCR to reprocess the 5' RACE reads, holding one entry per CDR3 protein. The sample lists a few hundred thousand distinct CDR3 sequences, roughly 4.3% occurring once. This specimen consisted of PBMCs, obtained 5 days after the yellow fever booster vaccination. The receptors were sampled from a man aged 18 to 30 who received the YFV17D yellow fever vaccine. Both conserved end residues are part of each CDR3. The D gene is left open where the match is weak. Where a row states a size, it is once, few, many or the class of an expanded clone; other rows omit it.

J gene	D gene	clone size	V gene	CDR3 DNA	CDR3 protein
TRBJ2-5	TRBD2	few	TRBV2	TGTGCCAGACGGGGGAGACTAGCGGAAGAGACCCAGTACTTC	CARRGRLAEETQYF
TRBJ2-5	TRBD1	NA	TRBV10-2	TGCGCCAGCGCCAAACAGGGGGCAGAGACCCAGTACTTC	CASAKQGAETQYF
TRBJ2-1	TRBD1	many	TRBV18	TGTGCCAGCTCACCACCGCAGGGGGCACAGCGGAGATACAATGAGCAGTTCTTC	CASSPPQGAQRRYNEQFF
TRBJ2-3	NA	NA	TRBV27	TGTGCCAGCAGTTCCCCCCCAGGGGGCACAGATACGCAGTATTTT	CASSSPPGGTDTQYF
TRBJ1-2	NA	many	TRBV6-2/TRBV6-3	TGTGCCAGCACGGGCCGCGCGGACAGCCGATCGGGGACCTTC	CASTGRADSRSGTF
TRBJ1-1	NA	many	TRBV19	TGTGCCAGTATACCGGGGAGGATATGGTCTGAAGCTTTCTTT	CASIPGRIWSEAFF
TRBJ1-5	NA	NA	TRBV12-3/TRBV12-4	TGTGCCAGCACCCAAGACTGGGATAGCAATCAGCCCCAGCATTTT	CASTQDWDSNQPQHF
TRBJ1-6	NA	many	TRBV7-3	TGTGCCAGCAGCTTCGATACGGTTAATTCACCCCTCCACTTT	CASSFDTVNSPLHF
TRBJ2-1	TRBD1	NA	TRBV3-1	TGTGCCAGCAGCCATCCCTCCGGCAGAGGGGGCCGGCAGTTCTTC	CASSHPSGRGGRQFF
TRBJ1-1	NA	few	TRBV4-1	TGCGCCAGCAGAGGGCCCCTCCGTGGAACTGAAGCTTTCTTT	CASRGPLRGTEAFF
TRBJ1-5	NA	few	TRBV6-5	TGTGCCAGCAGTTACTCCCCAGGCAGCCAGCCCCAGCATTTT	CASSYSPGSQPQHF
TRBJ2-3	TRBD2	few	TRBV6-5	TGTGCCAGCAGTTACTCAAGAGCGGGGGGCGGGGATACGCAGTATTTT	CASSYSRAGGGDTQYF
TRBJ1-5	NA	many	TRBV29-1	TGCAGCGTTGGAGACAGCGACCAGCCCCAGCATTTT	CSVGDSDQPQHF
TRBJ2-5	TRBD1	many	TRBV4-3	TGCGCCAGCAGCCAAGGACAGGGTTGGGGAGAGACCCAGTACTTC	CASSQGQGWGETQYF
TRBJ1-5	TRBD1	NA	TRBV6-6	TGTGCCAGCACCCCGGGGGTAGGGGGCGCATTTTTTAGCAATCAGCCCCACCATTTT	CASTPGVGGAFFSNQPHHF
TRBJ1-5	NA	few	TRBV28	TGTGCCAGCAGCGGAGGCCCAGGGGTCAAACAGCCCCAGCATTTT	CASSGGPGVKQPQHF
TRBJ1-1	TRBD1	few	TRBV6-1	TGTGCCAGCAGGGGGGACAGTGCAAGGCAAGCTTTCTTT	CASRGDSARQAFF
TRBJ1-2	NA	NA	TRBV24-1	TGTGCCACCAGTGCCGCCAATAACTATGGCTACACCTTC	CATSAANNYGYTF
TRBJ1-3	TRBD1	few	TRBV6-5	TGTGCCAGCAGTCAACAGGGGGCTAGTGGAAACACCATATATTTT	CASSQQGASGNTIYF
TRBJ1-2	NA	many	TRBV4-3	TGCGCCAGCAGCCAAGCGGGAGCCCACTATGGCTACACCTTC	CASSQAGAHYGYTF
TRBJ2-2	NA	few	TRBV3-1	TGTGCCAGCAGCCTCAGGGGCCCTCCCGGGGAGCTGTTTTTT	CASSLRGPPGELFF
TRBJ2-3	TRBD1	few	TRBV9	TGTGCCAGCAGCGCTAGCCGGGACAGGGGAGTGGATACGCAGTATTTT	CASSASRDRGVDTQYF
TRBJ1-6	NA	NA	TRBV5-4	TGTGCCAGCAGAAGAACAGAATCCAATTCACCCCTCCACTTT	CASRRTESNSPLHF
TRBJ1-5	NA	many	TRBV4-1	TGCGCCAGCAGCCAAGATAGGTCGGGCGGTCAGCCCCAGCATTTT	CASSQDRSGGQPQHF
TRBJ2-3	TRBD2	NA	TRBV29-1	TGCAGCGTTGAAAGTACTAGCGGAAACACAGATACGCAGTATTTT	CSVESTSGNTDTQYF
TRBJ1-1	NA	NA	TRBV6-5	TGTGCCAGCAGCCTTATGGGGAACACTGAAGCTTTCTTT	CASSLMGNTEAFF
TRBJ2-4	NA	few	TRBV7-2	TGTGCCAGCAGCCCCCGCGGCGAGATTACAGACATTCAGTACTTC	CASSPRGEITDIQYF
TRBJ1-4	NA	few	TRBV5-1	TGCGCCAGCAGCCCGGACGGAACCGGTGGCGAAAAACTGTTTTTT	CASSPDGTGGEKLFF
TRBJ1-6	NA	few	TRBV4-3	TGCGCCAGCAGCCAAGAATGGGGGGCAGTATCCTATAATTCACCCCTCCACTTT	CASSQEWGAVSYNSPLHF
TRBJ2-1	NA	few	TRBV24-1	TGTGCCACCAGTGCGGGGGACCCTTTATTGCAGTTCTTC	CATSAGDPLLQFF
TRBJ2-2	NA	NA	TRBV7-3	TGTGCCAGCAGCTTCCGGACGATCCTGGGACCTGACACCGGGGAGCTGTTTTTT	CASSFRTILGPDTGELFF
TRBJ2-3	NA	many	TRBV6-2/TRBV6-3	TGTGCCAGCAGTCGACGGGGGGCCGGGACAGATACGCAGTATTTT	CASSRRGAGTDTQYF
TRBJ2-5	NA	many	TRBV20-1	TGCAGTGCTACAACAGACGGCCAAGAGACCCAGTACTTC	CSATTDGQETQYF
TRBJ1-6	NA	few	TRBV20-1	TGCAGTGCCCGGGACACTCGATATAATTCACCCCTCCACTTT	CSARDTRYNSPLHF
TRBJ1-2	TRBD1	NA	TRBV7-2	TGTGCCAGCAGAAGGACAGGGGAAACTCGCTACACCTTC	CASRRTGETRYTF
TRBJ1-6	TRBD1	NA	TRBV6-1	TGTGCCGGGGGGACAGGGCCCCATTCACCCCTCCACTTT	CAGGTGPHSPLHF
TRBJ1-6	NA	NA	TRBV4-2	TGTGCCAGCAGCCAAGATGGTTCACCCCTCCACTTT	CASSQDGSPLHF
TRBJ1-4	NA	few	TRBV28	TGTGCCAGCAGTTTTTCCCGTGAAAAACTGTTTTTT	CASSFSREKLFF
TRBJ1-2	NA	few	TRBV11-2	TGTGCCAGCAGCTTAGTTCCGACAGATAACTATGGCTACACCTTC	CASSLVPTDNYGYTF
TRBJ2-3	TRBD2	few	TRBV20-1	TGCAGTTCGGGACTAGTTCAGGCAGATACGCAGTATTTT	CSSGLVQADTQYF
TRBJ2-5	NA	few	TRBV6-5	TGTGCCAGCAGTTGGGGCGCTGTGGTGGGGCCAGAGACCCAGTACTTC	CASSWGAVVGPETQYF
TRBJ2-1	TRBD2	NA	TRBV5-1	TGCGCCAGCACCCTGGGACTAGCGGGGGAGACCTACAATGAGCAGTTCTTC	CASTLGLAGETYNEQFF
TRBJ1-2	NA	NA	TRBV28	TGTGCCAGCAGTTTGAATACGCCTGGCTACACCTTC	CASSLNTPGYTF
TRBJ1-5	TRBD1	few	TRBV7-9	TGTGCCAGCAGCCCAGACAGGGTTGGCAATCAGCCCCAGCATTTT	CASSPDRVGNQPQHF
TRBJ2-3	NA	NA	TRBV4-3	TGCGCCAGCAGCCAGGGTCCAAGCACAGATACGCAGTATTTT	CASSQGPSTDTQYF
TRBJ1-5	NA	NA	TRBV28	TGTGCCAGCAGTAATTTTATGAGGAGGGGGGCCAATCAGCCCCAGCATTTT	CASSNFMRRGANQPQHF